This record covers a single TCR beta chain. Its target is unknown. This specimen comes from a study of T cell clonotyping in hematopoietic cell transplantation. Study-wide background: Pretransplant recipient samples were taken after cytoreduction.

The study's findings and limits: At the given depth, recipient repertoires were over 95% de novo clonotypes. Recipient TCR diversity dropped after transplant; expanded clonotypes rose from day 30 to 180.

Measured with immunoSEQ multiplex PCR; TCRdb has only the in-frame clones, and not every one. The table records approximately 46,000 clones, 70% to 90% of them present only once. Noted time point: recipient sample about 28 days before transplant, after cytoreduction. The CDR3 consists of 17 residues. With 5 bases clipped from V and 0 bases from J, the junction kept 11 bases outside the gene matches. Looked up from germline, CDR1 is MDHEN and CDR2 is SYDVKM. This chain connects TRBV28 to TRBJ1-2; 8 nucleotides line up with TRBD1. This receptor was obtained from a man in his 60s with biphenotypic leukemia. Some clones in this sample may be carry-over from other donors' samples. The sample here was peripheral blood mononuclear cells, taken before stem cell transplant. DNA for the CDR3: TGTGCCAGCAGTGCAACCGGGACAGGAACCTCTAACTATGGCTACACCTTC. Amino acid sequence: CASSATGTGTSNYGYTF.